The clone carrying this T cell receptor (beta chain) was recorded a few times. Its specificity is not known. Authors of the study amplified TCR beta CDR3 regions from RNA transcripts. The TCR CDR3 first-round RT-PCR relied on the HTBI primer set. TCRdb reanalysed the multiplex PCR reads using MiXCR and keeps one entry per CDR3 protein. This sample has 550,000 to 700,000 distinct CDR3 sequences, with more than 45% found just once. This sample was taken from a study of T cells in Graves' hyperthyroidism and ophthalmopathy. Overall study results and limits: Clonotypes that were expanded in thyroid above 0.001 mostly appeared in blood too.

The CDR3 contains 15 residues. Germline CDR1 is DFQATT and CDR2 is SNEGSKA (reference sequence). V shed 3 bases and J shed 2 bases, with 16 bases lying between them. The rearrangement joins TRBV20-1 to TRBJ2-5, with D tentatively TRBD2 (6 bases). The sequenced sample was peripheral blood or thyroid tissue (not recorded which). The source of this sequence is an adult woman with Graves' disease, either hyperthyroidism or ophthalmopathy (not recorded which). CDR3 loop: CSASGGTDVQETQYF. CDR3 DNA: TGCAGTGCTAGCGGCGGGACCGATGTACAAGAGACCCAGTACTTC.